This TCR beta chain was identified in a study of CD8+CD57+ T cells in acquired aplastic anemia. Overall study context: Researchers reported that healthy donors averaged about 11 million reads for CD4+ cells. Notes on the study in general: Levels of CD8+ Simpson's diversity were not significantly distinct in patients versus controls. The same twenty-nine CD8+ CDR3 sequences occurred in patients and in controls.

There are 15 residues in the CDR3. Germline V gene lookup returns CDR1 SEHNR and CDR2 FQNEAQ (reference sequence). Germline trimming cut 5 bases from V and 5 bases from J; bases unmatched to any gene: 6. Genomic DNA, serving as template, underwent TCR beta VDJ and CDR3 profiling. One entry per CDR3 protein, called by TCRdb with MiXCR from the reads. The sample has fewer than 200,000 distinct CDR3 sequences, about 60% seen once; the top ten hold under 60%. As to this clonotype: The antigen is unknown.

Specimen: sorted CD4+, CD8+, or CD8+CD57+ T cells (not recorded which) from PBMCs. The chain uses TRBV7-9 and TRBJ2-5; TRBD2 aligns across 12 bases. This receptor was obtained from a human donor in good health. The CDR3 DNA follows: TGTGCCAGCAGCCGGACTAGCGGGGAGGGGGAGACCCAGTACTTC. It is translated as CASSRTSGEGETQYF. Complete variable domain (other parts from reference TRBV7-9 and TRBJ2-5): DTGVSQNPRHKITKRGQNVTFRCDPISEHNRLYWYRQTLGQGPEFLTYFQNEAQLEKSRLLSDRFSAERPKGSFSTLEIQRTEQGDSAMYLCASSRTSGEGETQYFGPGTRLLVL.